This TCR beta chain was observed in a study of blood T cell repertoires in COVID-19. At the level of the study: PBMCs, B-cell-depleted T cells, or T cells were the source of the cDNA or gDNA that made up the material.

Libraries were prepared by immunoSEQ multiplex PCR; TCRdb keeps only in-frame clonotypes and omits some of them. The data hold under 85,000 clones, with more than 70% observed a single time. The germline gives CDR1 MNHEY, CDR2 SMNVEV (reference sequence). This CDR3 region has 17 residues. V was cut by 3 bases and J by 0 bases, with 17 bases left in between. The genes are TRBV27 and TRBJ2-5, with D possibly TRBD1 on 6 matching bases. This clonotype originated in a man aged 50 or older with active COVID-19. Sequencing used peripheral blood. The CDR3 sequence: CASSFLGASTDQETQYF. The CDR3 DNA is TGTGCCAGCAGTTTCTTGGGGGCTTCAACCGACCAAGAGACCCAGTACTTC.